This TCR beta chain derives from a study of T cells and copy number aberrations in small-cell lung cancer (dated by TCRdb to about 2021). Looking at the study overall: TCR repertoire sequencing was paired with whole-exome sequencing of the same tumor regions to relate T cell metrics to mutations and copy number aberrations. Tumor TCR data existed for about 17 patients, while under 15 patients had TCR data covering both tumor and normal tissue. Beyond this particular receptor, the publication reports: Lower T-cell density, richness and clonality were observed in tumors than in adjacent lung tissue, although the difference in density was not significant. Every specimen was formalin-fixed paraffin-embedded tissue, a material known to introduce sequencing artifacts. The study was limited by a small sample size because surgical resection is uncommon in small-cell lung cancer, and the findings require validation.

Patients with limited-stage small-cell lung cancer who underwent surgical resection in Hangzhou, China, between the late 2000s and the early 2020s were included as donors. Every donor went straight to surgery with no preoperative chemotherapy or radiotherapy, and no donor was given immunotherapy either before or after surgery. Each of the 20 or so patients in the sequenced cohort was a smoker or a heavy second-hand smoker. Adjacent normal lung was collected at least 2 cm from the tumor margin and was morphologically confirmed by two pathologists to be free of malignant cells. To characterize T cell repertoire heterogeneity, the study applied multi-region TCR-beta sequencing to resected limited-stage small-cell lung cancers and to tumor-adjacent lung tissue. Genomic DNA was extracted from FFPE tissue using the AllPrep DNA/RNA FFPE Kit (Qiagen). Points on this clone: Its antigen remains unidentified. No much larger clonotype is one base removed from it; base qualities were not supplied.

The immunoSEQ hsTCRB Kit, with multiplexed V- and J-gene primers, was used to amplify TCR-beta CDR3 regions from genomic DNA. Unique DNA barcodes were added in a second PCR, and the samples were pooled together with a negative control and a positive control. Pooled TCR-beta libraries were sequenced on an Illumina MiSeq with a 150-cycle paired-end protocol. Turning to the authors' computational methods: Adaptive Biotechnologies processed the raw sequencing data and produced a report containing normalized, annotated TCR-beta repertoires. T-cell density was calculated by normalizing TCR-beta templates to usable DNA, with usable DNA estimated through amplification of housekeeping genes. Richness counted unique rearrangements, and clonality was defined as 1 minus Pielou's evenness. This immuneACCESS table, as held by TCRdb, lists in-frame sequences with V and J called but not all clones. Of the missing ones, under half trace to an unresolved V gene in checked studies; the others have no known cause. V and J calls and clone size are those listed in that table; D and trimming were worked out from the DNA. The sample table shows roughly 2,200 clones, and 79% are seen once. The ten most abundant clones make up approximately 9% of the sample.

The TCR was taken from a woman in her sixties with small cell lung cancer. Specimen: normal tissue next to the tumor.

The DNA reads TGCCGGCCGGGCCTAGCGGGAGAGCAGTTCTTC. Its product reads: CRPGLAGEQFF. The receptor chain draws on TRBV20-1 and TRBJ2-1; the central 9 bases match TRBD2. The CDR3 has 11 amino acids, counting the end cysteine and phenylalanine. The entry retains the CDR3 DNA only, 33 bases that are in frame from base 1. CDR1 and CDR2 were assigned from the germline V gene (reference sequence) as DFQATT and SNEGSKA.